This entry lists 26 T cell receptor beta chains sequenced from one sample in a study of long-term antiretroviral therapy in people with HIV. Assay version v3.0 of immunoSEQ was used, and it was run at survey level. Measured with immunoSEQ multiplex PCR; TCRdb has only the in-frame clones, and not every one. The sample lists more than 11,000 clones, about 80% occurring once. This material consisted of unsorted PBMCs, taken 1.3 years before starting antiretroviral therapy. These receptors were obtained from a man in his forties or fifties with HIV.

In regard to this clone: The sample contains more than one DNA sequence encoding this CDR3. The chain uses TRBV9 and TRBJ1-6; no firm D call. Trimming took 2 bases from V and 0 from J, leaving 3 bases between them. Per the germline V gene, CDR1 is SGDLS and CDR2 is YYNGEE. The CDR3 has 14 amino acids. The CDR3, as DNA: TGTGCCAGCAGCGTCAACTCCTATAATTCACCCCTCCACTTT. Amino acids: CASSVNSYNSPLHF.

This rearrangement joins TRBV7-2 to TRBJ2-1, with TRBD2 identical over 9 bases. The CDR3 length is 15 residues. Losses at the gene ends were 5 bases for V and 10 bases for J; bases not matched to a gene: 12. CDR1 and CDR2 from the germline V gene are SGHTA and FQGNSA. The CDR3 loop is CASSRTSVLGGEQFF. In DNA, the CDR3 is TGTGCCAGCAGCAGGACTAGCGTCTTGGGCGGGGAGCAGTTCTTC. Variable domain in full (rest from reference TRBV7-2 and TRBJ2-1): GAGVSQSPSNKVTEKGKDVELRCDPISGHTALYWYRQSLGQGLEFLIYFQGNSAPDKSGLPSDRFSAERTGGSVSTLTIQRTQQEDSAVYLCASSRTSVLGGEQFFGPGTRLTVL.

The chain recombines TRBV19 with TRBJ1-6, with 9 positions matching TRBD1. The V segment lost 5 bases and the J segment 7 bases; nucleotides outside the gene matches: 3. CDR1 and CDR2 from the germline V gene are LNHDA and SQIVND (reference sequence). The CDR3 is made up of 14 amino acids. The CDR3 here is CASSGTGRNSPLHF. The CDR3 DNA reads TGTGCCAGTAGTGGGACAGGGAGGAATTCACCCCTCCACTTT.

The chain recombines TRBV6-5 with TRBJ1-1, with D maybe TRBD1 (5 bases). Per the germline V gene, CDR1 is MNHEY and CDR2 is SVGAGI. The length of the CDR3 is 14 residues. V was pared by 6 bases and J by 3 bases, with 14 bases between. The CDR3 is CASRVGGMHTEAFF. In nucleotides, the CDR3 is TGTGCCAGCAGGGTCGGGGGGATGCACACTGAAGCTTTCTTT.

V and J are TRBV6-5 and TRBJ2-2, with 10 bases matching TRBD1. J gave up 7 bases and V 2 bases, and 4 bases lay outside the gene matches. Germline V CDR1 and CDR2: MNHEY, SVGAGI. The CDR3 consists of 15 residues. This chain's CDR3 is CASSYRDRGLGELFF. The CDR3, as DNA: TGTGCCAGCAGTTACAGGGACAGGGGCCTCGGGGAGCTGTTTTTT.

The chain employs TRBV6-1 and TRBJ1-4, with D tentatively TRBD1 (5 bases). CDR1 is MNHNS and CDR2 is SASEGT in the germline V gene. The germline V and J ends were trimmed by 7 bases and 4 bases, with 13 bases remaining between them. The CDR3 covers 14 residues. The CDR3 DNA follows: TGTGCCAGCACGGGGGGTGGAGTTAATGAAAAACTGTTTTTT. This translates into CASTGGGVNEKLFF.

The V and J genes are TRBV5-1 and TRBJ1-1; tentative D call: TRBD1 (5 bases). CDR1 and CDR2 from the germline V gene are SGHRS and YFSETQ. The CDR3 totals 16 residues. The ends were cut back, 4 bases at V and 6 bases at J, with 22 bases in the middle. This chain's CDR3 is CASSRGAEGLISEAFF. As DNA, the CDR3 is TGCGCCAGCAGCCGAGGGGCAGAGGGCCTTATTTCTGAAGCTTTCTTT. Variable domain in full (rest from reference TRBV5-1 and TRBJ1-1): KAGVTQTPRYLIKTRGQQVTLSCSPISGHRSVSWYQQTPGQGLQFLFEYFSETQRNKGNFPGRFSGRQFSNSRSEMNVSTLELGDSALYLCASSRGAEGLISEAFFGQGTRLTVV.

The chain recombines TRBV5-5 with TRBJ1-1; D is undetermined. Germline V gene sequence: CDR1 SGHKS, CDR2 YYEKEE (reference sequence). The CDR3 runs 14 residues. Between the trimmed V and J ends, which lost 0 bases and 6 bases, there was a span of 12 bases. This chain's CDR3 is CASSLVAEVPEAFF. In DNA, the CDR3 is TGTGCCAGCAGCTTGGTGGCGGAGGTCCCTGAAGCTTTCTTT.

This clone was observed a handful of times. V gene TRBV2 combines with J gene TRBJ1-6; D is unclear. V shed 11 bases and J shed 9 bases, with 17 bases lying between them. This CDR3 region has 13 residues. The V gene's germline CDR1 is SNHLY and CDR2 FYNNEI. Here the CDR3 DNA reads TGTGCCGCCCTAACCCAGTCAGGTTCACCCCTCCACTTT. Translated: CAALTQSGSPLHF.

The gene calls are TRBV11-3 and TRBJ1-4; 9 positions agree with TRBD1. Germline V CDR1 and CDR2: SGHNT, YENEEA. V gave up 5 bases and J gave up 8 bases; unmatched junction bases: 9. This CDR3 comprises 15 residues. The DNA of the CDR3 is TGTGCCAGCAGCAGACAGGGGGTACTCGGAGAAAAACTGTTTTTT. It is translated as CASSRQGVLGEKLFF.

This clone has just a few counts. This chain joins TRBV5-1 and TRBJ1-2; D ambiguous. This CDR3 comprises 15 residues. Trimming left V 2 bases short and J 3 bases short, with 14 bases between. Germline values: CDR1 SGHRS, CDR2 YFSETQ. Here the CDR3 reads CASSLLMGWDYGYTF. CDR3 nucleotide sequence: TGCGCCAGCAGCTTACTGATGGGGTGGGACTATGGCTACACCTTC.

This clone is a singleton in its sample. The J gene is TRBJ1-2, the V gene TRBV6-6; 11 bases agree with TRBD1. Per germline, CDR1 MNHNY and CDR2 SVGAGI (reference sequence). J was trimmed by 7 bases and V by 5 bases; bases with no gene match: 9. This CDR3 region has 15 residues. This CDR3 reads CASSRPGQGEVGYTF. CDR3 DNA sequence: TGTGCCAGCAGTAGACCGGGACAGGGGGAGGTTGGCTACACCTTC.

The V call is TRBV6-5, the J call TRBJ1-1; D uncertain. Per the germline V gene, CDR1 is MNHEY and CDR2 is SVGAGI. The germline V and J ends were trimmed by 3 bases and 1 base, with 9 bases remaining between them. This CDR3 is built from 14 residues. CDR3 in amino acids: CASSYTAENTEAFF. For the CDR3, the DNA is TGTGCCAGCAGTTATACCGCGGAGAACACTGAAGCTTTCTTT.

The chain couples TRBV5-4 to TRBJ1-2; TRBD1 matches 9 bases. The CDR3 loop spans 14 amino acids. J was trimmed by 4 bases and V by 5 bases; bases with no gene match: 6. Germline V gene data show CDR1 as SGHNT and CDR2 as YYREEE (reference sequence). The CDR3, as DNA: TGTGCCAGCAGGCCCGGGACAGGGATCTATGGCTACACCTTC. Translating gives CASRPGTGIYGYTF.

The chain is built from TRBV11-2 and TRBJ2-5, with D unclear. The ends were cut back, 5 bases at V and 1 base at J, with 11 bases in the middle. Germline CDR1 SGHAT, CDR2 FQNNGV. The CDR3 sequence is 14 residues long. CDR3 amino acids: CASSRRVLQETQYF. The CDR3 DNA is TGTGCCAGCAGCAGACGGGTCCTCCAAGAGACCCAGTACTTC.

V gene TRBV27 combines with J gene TRBJ1-1; weak D call: TRBD1 (5 bases). Trimming took off 5 bases at V and 1 base at J, with 14 bases between the two ends. CDR1 and CDR2 (germline): MNHEY, SMNVEV (reference sequence). This CDR3 is built from 15 residues. CDR3 nucleotide sequence: TGTGCCAGCAGTCATTACGGGGGATCGAACACTGAAGCTTTCTTT. It specifies CASSHYGGSNTEAFF.

This chain uses TRBV6-6 with TRBJ1-4, with TRBD1 as a possible D gene (6 bases). CDR3 length equals 16 residues. CDR1 is MNHNY and CDR2 is SVGAGI in the germline V gene (reference sequence). Trimming took off 6 bases at V and 0 bases at J, with 14 bases between the two ends. The CDR3 bases are TGTGCCAGCAGACGGACAGCAACTTCAACTAATGAAAAACTGTTTTTT. Translated, it gives CASRRTATSTNEKLFF.

This clone was found a few times. The chain has TRBV7-3 and TRBJ1-2; TRBD1 agrees at 7 bases. The germline gives CDR1 SGHTA, CDR2 FQGTGA. The CDR3 is made up of 13 amino acids. V gave up 5 bases and J gave up 7 bases; unmatched junction bases: 7. This chain's CDR3 is CASSREGAGGYTF. CDR3 coding DNA: TGTGCCAGCAGCCGAGAGGGGGCAGGTGGCTACACCTTC.

The rearrangement links TRBV29-1 to TRBJ2-1; 9 bases match TRBD1. Germline assignment: CDR1 SQVTM and CDR2 ANQGSEA. This CDR3 is 11 amino acids long. The V and J ends lost 7 bases and 7 bases, in that order; junction bases with no gene match: 2. CDR3 in DNA: TGCAGCGGGGACAGGGCAAATGAGCAGTTCTTC. It encodes CSGDRANEQFF.

The rearrangement links TRBV27 to TRBJ2-1; D gene uncertain. CDR1 is MNHEY and CDR2 is SMNVEV in the germline V gene (reference sequence). CDR3 size: 16 residues. The V gene lost 0 bases and the J gene lost 0 bases, with 9 bases spanning the gap. The CDR3 reads CASSLSRMSSYNEQFF. The CDR3 coding sequence is TGTGCCAGCAGTTTATCGCGCATGAGCTCCTACAATGAGCAGTTCTTC.

This clone occurred once. This rearrangement joins TRBV19 to TRBJ1-4; D is undetermined. Germline V gene sequence: CDR1 LNHDA, CDR2 SQIVND (reference sequence). V was trimmed by 4 bases and J by 1 base, leaving 7 bases between them. The CDR3 length is 14 residues. The CDR3: CASSTTETNEKLFF. The DNA of the CDR3 is TGTGCCAGTAGTACCACAGAAACTAATGAAAAACTGTTTTTT.

CDR3 region: CASSLRGAVPGELFF. CDR3 in DNA: TGCGCCAGCAGCTTGAGGGGGGCGGTCCCCGGGGAGCTGTTTTTT. The V gene is TRBV5-1, the J gene TRBJ2-2; D is perhaps TRBD1 or TRBD2 (6 bases each). Germline CDR1 and CDR2: SGHRS and YFSETQ. V lost 1 base and J 6 bases, leaving 13 bases between the germline ends. This CDR3 is 15 amino acids long. Filled out from reference TRBV5-1 and TRBJ2-2, the complete variable domain reads KAGVTQTPRYLIKTRGQQVTLSCSPISGHRSVSWYQQTPGQGLQFLFEYFSETQRNKGNFPGRFSGRQFSNSRSEMNVSTLELGDSALYLCASSLRGAVPGELFFGEGSRLTVL.

This clone appeared a single time. This rearrangement joins TRBV6-6 to TRBJ2-1, with 8 bases lining up with TRBD2. Trimming cost V 0 bases and J 4 bases; bases outside gene matches: 2. From germline, CDR1 is MNHNY and CDR2 SVGAGI (reference sequence). The CDR3 is made up of 15 amino acids. In DNA form, the CDR3 reads TGTGCCAGCAGTTACTCCGGGACTAGTTACAATGAGCAGTTCTTC. Translating it yields CASSYSGTSYNEQFF.

The V and J genes are TRBV6-1 and TRBJ2-7; a weak D match, TRBD1 (6 bases). V was trimmed by 5 bases and J by 2 bases, leaving 16 bases between them. The CDR3 has 15 amino acids. In germline, CDR1 is MNHNS, CDR2 SASEGT. CDR3 amino acids: CASSIQGEQAYEQYF. CDR3 nucleotide sequence: TGTGCCAGCAGTATACAGGGAGAGCAGGCCTACGAGCAGTACTTC.

This clone showed up just once. The chain joins TRBV11-2 to TRBJ2-7, with D perhaps matching TRBD1 (5 bases). V lost 0 bases and J 1 base, leaving 10 bases between the germline ends. Germline loops: CDR1 SGHAT, CDR2 FQNNGV. This CDR3 has 15 residues. The CDR3 loop is CASSLEPGLSYEQYF. Here the CDR3 DNA reads TGTGCCAGCAGCTTAGAGCCAGGGTTATCCTACGAGCAGTACTTC. The variable domain in full, completed from reference TRBV11-2 and TRBJ2-7, reads EAGVAQSPRYKIIEKRQSVAFWCNPISGHATLYWYQQILGQGPKLLIQFQNNGVVDDSQLPKDRFSAERLKGVDSTLKIQPAKLEDSAVYLCASSLEPGLSYEQYFGPGTRLTVT.

For the CDR3, the DNA is TGTGCCAGCAGCTTAGGGTTTAGACAGGGTCGACAAGAGACCCAGTACTTC. It codes for CASSLGFRQGRQETQYF. V and J are TRBV7-9 and TRBJ2-5; 7 positions match TRBD1. The CDR3 totals 17 residues. The germline CDR1 and CDR2 sequences are SEHNR and FQNEAQ (reference sequence). Trimming cost V 1 base and J 2 bases; bases outside gene matches: 10.